The clone carrying this T cell receptor beta chain has ten or more counts. The antigen remains undetermined. This specimen comes from a study of blood T cells in healthy people across ages. Trimming pared 5 bases from V and 5 bases from J, leaving 22 bases between. The CDR3 extends over 16 amino acids. The V gene's germline CDR1 is SGHAT and CDR2 FQNNGV. Overall study findings and caveats: Roughly linear declines in TCR beta diversity per million T cells occurred with age. Since the PBMCs were unsorted, naive and antigen-experienced cells could not be conclusively compared.

Together with a sample-barcoded 5' primer, a J-beta primer mix was included in a second PCR lasting roughly 6 to 12 cycles. TCRdb reanalysed the 5' RACE reads using MiXCR and keeps one entry per CDR3 protein. The table has fewer than 900,000 distinct CDR3 sequences, roughly 45% seen once. Sequenced: blood. The receptor was derived from a woman aged 55-75 years in good health. The chain uses TRBV11-2 and TRBJ2-7; either TRBD1 or TRBD2 may supply D (5 bases each). CDR3 sequence reads: CASSPRTGPLLDEQYF. The DNA of the CDR3 is TGTGCCAGCAGCCCTAGGACGGGACCGCTACTGGACGAGCAGTACTTC.